Sequencing of this TCR beta chain was carried out in a study of breast tumors, draining lymph nodes, adjacent tissues. Whole-study results and caveats: Luminal-like breast cancer showed significantly higher tumor–nontumor repertoire similarity than basal-like.

The lymph nodes were axillary draining lymph nodes from breast cancer patients. Concerning this clonotype itself: Its antigen is unknown.

CDR3 length equals 16 residues. Germline-derived CDR1 and CDR2 are SSHAT and FNYEAQ (reference sequence). In TCRdb, the multiplex PCR reads were re-called with MiXCR into one record per CDR3 protein. Here the sample spans about 180,000 distinct CDR3 sequences, roughly 30% being singletons. The TCR sequence derives from a female donor with breast cancer. Some clones in this sample may be carry-over from other donors' samples. Material: axillary lymph node tissue. The chain combines TRBV7-7 with TRBJ2-1; 12 bases line up with TRBD2. CDR3 coding DNA: TGTGCTAGAACACTAGCGGGAGGCCTCTCCTACAATGAGCAGTTCTTC. Translating it yields CARTLAGGLSYNEQFF. Supplemented by reference TRBV7-7 and TRBJ2-1, the full variable domain reads GAGVSQSPRYKVTKRGQDVTLRCDPISSHATLYWYQQALGQGPEFLTYFNYEAQPDKSGLPSDRFSAERPEGSISTLTIQRTEQRDSAMYRCARTLAGGLSYNEQFFGPGTRLTVL.